These 3 T cell receptor beta chains were all obtained from the same sample, sequenced in a study of T-cell memory formation after mild COVID-19 (dated by TCRdb to the early 2020s). The library relied on 5' RACE. Sequencing used an Illumina NovaSeq 6000. TCRdb redid the processing of the public reads, applying fastp at Q25 and MiXCR, and retained in-frame beta chains. Each record represents a unique CDR3 protein, reported with the most common genes and DNA among its rows. Across this sample there are fewer than 450,000 distinct CDR3 sequences, with more than 20% seen only once. The ten largest clones add up to 12% of the sample. The sequenced sample was PBMCs or a T cell subset sorted from them (not recorded which). Receptors were obtained from an adult woman who had mild COVID-19 (a few samples of this study predate the infection). The sample titles of this study are shuffled in the database, so cell type and time point are left out; the donor was told from shared clones.

V and J are TRBV6-2 or TRBV6-3 and TRBJ1-5, with a tentative D call TRBD1 (6 bases). The CDR3 is 15 residues long. The V end lost 5 bases, the J end lost 0 bases, and 11 bases lay between the germline ends. From germline, CDR1 is MNHEY and CDR2 SVGEGT. As DNA, the CDR3 is TGTGCCAGCAGTACCGGACAGACTAGCAATCAGCCCCAGCATTTT. Encoded protein: CASSTGQTSNQPQHF.

The V gene is TRBV30, the J gene TRBJ2-1, with 12 bases fitting TRBD2. Unmatched junction bases numbered 11, after V lost 2 bases and J lost 9 bases. The CDR3 consists of 16 residues. Germline V lookup: CDR1 GTSNPN, CDR2 SVGIG (reference sequence). CDR3 sequence reads: CAWSIPTSGSTFEQFF. The CDR3 DNA reads as TGTGCCTGGAGTATCCCGACTAGCGGGAGTACGTTTGAGCAGTTCTTC. Variable domain in full (rest from reference TRBV30 and TRBJ2-1): SQTIHQWPATLVQPVGSPLSLECTVEGTSNPNLYWYRQAAGRGLQLLFYSVGIGQISSEVPQNLSASRPQDRQFILSSKKLLLSDSGFYLCAWSIPTSGSTFEQFFGPGTRLTVL.

This clonotype was seen a few times. V gene TRBV9 combines with J gene TRBJ2-1, with TRBD2 identical over 11 bases. V shed 4 bases and J 0 bases; nucleotides not matched to a gene: 18. The V gene's germline CDR1 is SGDLS and CDR2 YYNGEE. The CDR3 covers 21 residues. CDR3 in amino acids: CASSSSTAPTSGSDSYNEQFF. DNA of the CDR3: TGTGCCAGCAGCTCAAGTACGGCCCCTACTAGCGGGAGTGACTCCTACAATGAGCAGTTCTTC.